The 11 T cell receptor beta chains in this list originate from one sample, sequenced in a study of T cell responses to AZD1222 COVID-19 vaccine. Libraries were prepared by immunoSEQ multiplex PCR; TCRdb keeps only in-frame clonotypes and omits some of them. The sample comprises about 99,000 clones, just over 90% of which are singletons, and 12% rests with the top ten. The specimen comprised peripheral blood, sampled on day 0 of AZD1222 vaccination. The receptor set was obtained from an adult in good health.

The V gene is TRBV7-8, the J gene TRBJ1-6; perhaps TRBD1 as D (5 bases). CDR1 and CDR2 from the germline V gene are SGHVS and FQNEAQ. Trimming cost V 3 bases and J 10 bases, with 19 bases left between them. The CDR3 length is 16 residues. The CDR3 spells CASSFSAGAKTSPLHF. CDR3 sequence (DNA): TGTGCCAGCAGCTTCTCCGCTGGGGCAAAAACCTCACCCCTCCACTTT.

This chain uses TRBV5-5 with TRBJ1-3; D is unresolved. The CDR3 runs to 15 residues. CDR1 is SGHKS and CDR2 is YYEKEE in the germline V gene (reference sequence). Trimming left V 1 base short and J 4 bases short, with 12 bases between. The CDR3 loop is CASSLRVVQGNTIYF. The CDR3 coding sequence is TGTGCCAGCAGCTTGCGGGTGGTCCAGGGAAACACCATATATTTT.

The chain uses TRBV10-1 and TRBJ1-4; TRBD1 matches at 7 bases. Germline V lookup: CDR1 WNHNN, CDR2 SYGVQD (reference sequence). The CDR3 totals 14 residues. V shed 0 bases, J shed 8 bases, and the junction held 3 bases outside the gene matches. Written as DNA, the CDR3 is TGCGCCAGCAGTGAGTCTGGGACAGACGAAAAACTGTTTTTT. Its protein is CASSESGTDEKLFF.

The V and J genes are TRBV5-1 and TRBJ1-1; 10 positions match TRBD1. Germline CDR1 is SGHRS and CDR2 is YFSETQ. J lost 4 bases, V lost 4 bases, and 10 bases had no gene match. This CDR3 comprises 16 residues. CDR3 nucleotide sequence: TGCGCCAGCAGCAAACGGGACAGGGGATCATCCACTGAAGCTTTCTTT. Protein sequence: CASSKRDRGSSTEAFF.

The V call is TRBV6-5, the J call TRBJ1-5; D is ambiguous. V shed 6 bases and J shed 1 base, with 13 bases lying between them. The CDR3 is 15 residues long. Germline CDR1 and CDR2: MNHEY and SVGAGI. CDR3 residues: CASSPQPGSNQPQHF. For the CDR3, the DNA is TGTGCCAGCAGCCCCCAACCGGGCAGCAATCAGCCCCAGCATTTT.

The J gene is TRBJ2-1, the V gene TRBV2, with D tentatively TRBD1 (5 bases). Germline V gene sequence: CDR1 SNHLY, CDR2 FYNNEI. This CDR3 has 9 amino acids. Trimming removed 8 bases from V and 12 bases from J, with 8 bases in between. For the CDR3, the DNA is TGTGCCAGCTCCCAGGGGCAGTTCTTC. Its protein product is CASSQGQFF. The complete variable domain, with remaining parts taken from reference TRBV2 and TRBJ2-1, reads EPEVTQTPSHQVTQMGQEVILRCVPISNHLYFYWYRQILGQKVEFLVSFYNNEISEKSEIFDDQFSVERPDGSNFTLKIRSTKLEDSAMYFCASSQGQFFGPGTRLTVL.

This clone was seen a few times. The genes are TRBV2 and TRBJ1-1; D is unresolved. Germline V gives CDR1 SNHLY, CDR2 FYNNEI. This CDR3 contains 11 residues. V was clipped by 7 bases and J by 1 base, with 4 bases between them. CDR3 bases: TGTGCCAGCATTAGGAACACTGAAGCTTTCTTT. It translates to CASIRNTEAFF.

V usage is TRBV7-9 and J usage is TRBJ2-5, with TRBD2 matching 10 bases. Per germline, CDR1 SEHNR and CDR2 FQNEAQ (reference sequence). The CDR3 loop spans 18 amino acids. Trimming took 5 bases from V and 3 from J; bases not matched to a gene: 15. The CDR3 DNA reads TGTGCCAGCAGCCTAAAGCCTCGGACTAGCGGAGTAAAAGAGACCCAGTACTTC. Its protein product is CASSLKPRTSGVKETQYF.

Here the CDR3 reads CASSEGLAGDTQYF. The CDR3 bases are TGTGCCAGCAGTGAGGGACTAGCGGGAGATACGCAGTATTTT. The V and J genes are TRBV6-4 and TRBJ2-3; 12 positions match TRBD2. This CDR3 region has 14 residues. CDR1 and CDR2 (germline): MRHNA, SNTAGT. With V trimmed by 3 bases and J by 5 bases, 0 bases remained unmatched.

The chain couples TRBV4-3 to TRBJ1-2; D unresolved. The V and J ends lost 4 bases and 7 bases respectively, with 13 bases between them. The germline V gene has CDR1 LGHNA and CDR2 YSLEER. The CDR3 loop spans 13 amino acids. CDR3 sequence: CASSPLQRGGYTF. The CDR3 DNA follows: TGCGCCAGCAGCCCGCTTCAGCGGGGTGGCTACACCTTC.

This CDR3 reads CASSQARTGSWRTGNTIYF. The CDR3 nucleotides read TGCGCCAGCAGCCAGGCCAGGACAGGGTCCTGGAGAACTGGAAACACCATATATTTT. The rearrangement links TRBV4-1 to TRBJ1-3; TRBD1 aligns across 8 bases. Germline V CDR1 and CDR2: MGHRA, YSYEKL. The J segment lost 2 bases and the V segment lost 3 bases, leaving 15 bases of the junction unmatched. The CDR3 consists of 19 residues.